This T cell receptor (beta chain) comes out of a study of cytomegalovirus exposure and HLA in healthy donors. On this clone: No antigen is known for it.

PCR used 60 Vbeta primers and 13 Jbeta primers. Method: immunoSEQ multiplex PCR; TCRdb's copy keeps in-frame clones and lacks some. The sample has some 28,000 clones. Findings and limits, study-wide: Looking again later, the authors saw that most CMV-associated TCR beta chains seemed HLA-restricted. In terms of immune exposure information, only CMV serostatus was available.

This CDR3 spans 12 amino acids. V lost 5 bases and J lost 2, with 7 bases in between. Per the germline V gene, CDR1 is SGHVS and CDR2 is FQNEAQ. The source of this sequence is a man aged 25-45 years in good health and CMV-seronegative. The sequencing sample was made of PBMCs. The chain combines TRBV7-8 with TRBJ2-7; tentatively, D is TRBD2 (5 bases). The CDR3 is CASSRGTYEQYF. DNA of the CDR3: TGTGCCAGCAGCCGAGGGACCTACGAGCAGTACTTC.